This T cell receptor (beta chain) comes out of a study of blood T cell repertoires in COVID-19. Background on the study: The origin of the acute and convalescent COVID-19 samples was the United States, Italy and Spain. Sources were T cells, B-cell-depleted T cells, or PBMCs; the material itself was cDNA or gDNA.

Per the authors' pipeline: Scientists estimated how many nucleated cells there were by amplifying reference gene primers. TCRdb's copy holds only in-frame clones and misses some; the assay was immunoSEQ multiplex PCR. V and J calls and clone size follow that table, whereas D and trimming were derived from the DNA. Of under 150,000 clones in the sample, approximately 80% are singletons; the top ten hold under 2.5%. CDR1 PRHDT and CDR2 FYEKMQ come from the germline V gene (reference sequence). This CDR3 contains 13 residues. With 5 bases removed from V and 0 bases from J, the gap between germline ends came to 7 bases. This clone was detected only once.

The clonotype originates from a man in his sixties or seventies with acute or convalescent COVID-19. The sample was peripheral blood. The chain is built from TRBV13 and TRBJ1-1; D gene uncertain. The CDR3 protein is CASSDTVNTEAFF. In nucleotides, the CDR3 is TGTGCCAGCAGCGACACCGTGAACACTGAAGCTTTCTTT.